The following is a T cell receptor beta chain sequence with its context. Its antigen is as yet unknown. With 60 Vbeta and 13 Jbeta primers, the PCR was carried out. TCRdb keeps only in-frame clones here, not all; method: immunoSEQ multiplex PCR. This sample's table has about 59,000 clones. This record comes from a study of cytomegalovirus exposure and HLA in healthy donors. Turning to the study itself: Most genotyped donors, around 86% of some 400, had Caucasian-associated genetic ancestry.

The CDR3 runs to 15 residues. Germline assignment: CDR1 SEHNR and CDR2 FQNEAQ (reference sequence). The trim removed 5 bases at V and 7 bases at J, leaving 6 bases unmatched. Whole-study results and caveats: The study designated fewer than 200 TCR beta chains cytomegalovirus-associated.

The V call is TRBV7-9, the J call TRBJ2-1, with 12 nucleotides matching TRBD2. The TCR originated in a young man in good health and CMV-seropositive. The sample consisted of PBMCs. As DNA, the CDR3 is TGTGCCAGCAGCCGCGCACTAGCGGGAGGTAATGAGCAGTTCTTC. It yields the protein CASSRALAGGNEQFF.